This T cell receptor (beta chain) comes out of a study of regulatory T cells in long-lasting Graves disease. Time point described: newly diagnosed GD, antithyroid drugs for less than 3 months. Extracted PBMC RNA gave rise to the TCR library. With iRepertoire HTBI primers and Arm-PCR of CDR3 regions, TCR beta libraries were built. TCRdb re-called the multiplex PCR reads through MiXCR, storing one row per CDR3 protein. The sample records about 210,000 distinct CDR3 sequences, approximately 18% being singletons. This sample was also put to use in a study of T cells in Graves' hyperthyroidism and ophthalmopathy.

This TCR derives from a woman aged 30 to 39 with Graves disease. Sequenced material: peripheral blood mononuclear cells (PBMCs), taken at new diagnosis, from a patient treated with antithyroid drugs.

The CDR3 loop is CASGTGGADTQYF. The CDR3 coding sequence is TGTGCCTCGGGGACAGGGGGAGCAGATACGCAGTATTTT. V and J are TRBV10-3 and TRBJ2-3; 11 bases match TRBD1. The CDR3 runs to 13 residues. V shed 11 bases and J 4 bases; nucleotides not matched to a gene: 5. Germline CDR1 and CDR2: ENHRY and SYGVKD.